What follows are 21 T cell receptor beta chains derived from one specimen sequenced in a study of T and B cells in COVID-19 patients. Multiplex PCR with BIOMED2 TRB-A/B primer pools amplified TRB rearrangements. MiXCR, run by TCRdb on the multiplex PCR reads, gives a single entry per CDR3 protein. The sample lists 3,500 to 4,500 distinct CDR3 sequences, roughly 25% occurring once. From blood, roughly 250-500 ng of genomic DNA served as TRB template. Sequencing used blood. The receptors originated from a human donor with active COVID-19.

Here the CDR3 DNA reads TGTGCCGCTTACAGAGATACTGAGCAGTTCTTC. It codes for CAAYRDTEQFF. The chain uses TRBV7-2 and TRBJ2-1, with D hard to call. CDR3 size: 11 residues. Trimming pared 11 bases from V and 9 bases from J, leaving 14 bases between. Germline loops: CDR1 SGHTA, CDR2 FQGNSA.

The chain recombines TRBV12-3 or TRBV12-4 with TRBJ1-2, with 8 bases fitting TRBD1. This CDR3 spans 14 amino acids. V trimming: 7 bases; J trimming: 4 bases; junction bases outside the gene matches: 8. This CDR3 reads CASIKTGGGYGYTF. Written as DNA, the CDR3 is TGTGCCAGCATTAAAACAGGGGGAGGCTATGGCTACACCTTC.

This clonotype ranks as medium-sized. V and J are TRBV6-2 or TRBV6-3 and TRBJ2-7; 8 bases map to TRBD1. CDR3 length equals 11 residues. The V gene end was trimmed by 8 bases and the J gene end by 6 bases; junction bases not matched to a gene: 3. The germline V gene has CDR1 MNHEY and CDR2 SVGEGT. CDR3 bases: TGTGCCAGCTCGACAGGGGTCGAGCAGTACTTC. This gives the protein CASSTGVEQYF.

The table lists this clonotype with a few counts. The genes are TRBV12-3 or TRBV12-4 and TRBJ1-3; TRBD1 is a possible D gene (5 bases). V was cut by 1 base and J by 4 bases, with 14 bases left in between. The CDR3 is made up of 16 amino acids. Written as DNA, the CDR3 is TGTGCCAGCAGTTTAGGATCGGGGCTGCCGGGAAACACCATATATTTT. It translates to CASSLGSGLPGNTIYF.

The V call is TRBV20-1, the J call TRBJ2-1, with D possibly being TRBD2 (6 bases). The germline V gene has CDR1 DFQATT and CDR2 SNEGSKA (reference sequence). The V gene lost 3 bases and the J gene lost 10 bases, with 16 bases spanning the gap. This CDR3 contains 13 residues. CDR3 nucleotide sequence: TGCAGTGCTAGGGCCGGGACGGCGGGAGAGCAGTTCTTC. It codes for CSARAGTAGEQFF.

The V call is TRBV7-2, the J call TRBJ2-7; 7 nucleotides align to TRBD2. J gave up 7 bases and V 4 bases, and 7 bases lay outside the gene matches. This CDR3 has 13 residues. The germline gives CDR1 SGHTA, CDR2 FQGNSA. The DNA for the CDR3 is TGTGCCAGCAGCTCCCTGGGGGGGGAAGAGCAGTACTTC. Amino acids: CASSSLGGEEQYF.

As to this clonotype: This sequence may be a read error, since a much larger clone differs from it by one base. The rearrangement links TRBV6-5 to TRBJ1-2; D is perhaps TRBD1 (5 bases). The V gene's germline CDR1 is MNHEY and CDR2 SVGAGI. The CDR3 is made up of 12 amino acids. The CDR3 region has the DNA TGTGCCAGCACCGGGGGTAACTATGACTACACCTTC. The encoded protein is CASTGGNYDYTF.

Relative to its sample, this clonotype is medium-sized (0.01 to 0.1%). The chain employs TRBV7-9 and TRBJ2-1; 16 nucleotides agree with TRBD2. Trimming removed 4 bases from V and 12 bases from J; junction bases left unmatched: 3. Germline-derived CDR1 and CDR2 are SEHNR and FQNEAQ (reference sequence). The CDR3 spans 14 residues. The CDR3 reads CASSSGTSGRGQFF. CDR3 nucleotide sequence: TGTGCCAGCAGCTCTGGGACTAGCGGGAGGGGGCAGTTCTTC.

This clonotype is labeled as medium-sized (0.01 to 0.1%). The chain uses TRBV29-1 and TRBJ1-1; D unclear. The CDR3 contains 12 residues. Germline V gene lookup returns CDR1 SQVTM and CDR2 ANQGSEA. V lost 8 bases and J 5 bases, leaving 15 bases between the germline ends. The CDR3 loop is CSSPGLRTEAFF. CDR3 DNA sequence: TGCAGCTCCCCAGGTTTGCGTACTGAAGCTTTCTTT. Looking up the rest from reference TRBV29-1 and TRBJ1-1 gives the full variable domain: SAVISQKPSRDICQRGTSLTIQCQVDSQVTMMFWYRQQPGQSLTLIATANQGSEATYESGFVIDKFPISRPNLTFSTLTVSNMSPEDSSIYLCSSPGLRTEAFFGQGTRLTVV.

This clonotype appeared a few times. V and J are TRBV18 and TRBJ1-3; D gene ambiguous. The length of the CDR3 is 15 residues. The V gene lost 0 bases and the J gene lost 5 bases, with 11 bases spanning the gap. The germline V gene has CDR1 KGHSH and CDR2 LQKENI. CDR3 bases: TGTGCCAGCTCACCACCCTCCCAAGGGAGAAACACCATATATTTT. It is translated as CASSPPSQGRNTIYF.

On this clonotype: One junction end disagrees with the germline gene, perhaps due to a read error. The genes are TRBV24-1 and TRBJ1-4; TRBD1 matches at 9 bases. This CDR3 contains 15 residues. Germline values: CDR1 KGHDR, CDR2 SFDVKD. Here the CDR3 DNA reads TGTGCCACCAGTGATACAGGGACAGGGTGGGAAAAACTGTCTTTT. This translates into CATSDTGTGWEKLSF.

The chain carries TRBV18 and TRBJ2-2, with a tentative D call TRBD2 (5 bases). CDR1 is KGHSH and CDR2 is LQKENI in the germline V gene. CDR3 length: 17 residues. Trimming pared 4 bases from V and 4 bases from J, leaving 19 bases between. CDR3 coding DNA: TGTGCCAGCTCACAGAATACCGGGATCAGAATCACCGGGGAGCTGTTTTTT. Translation gives CASSQNTGIRITGELFF.

This clonotype appeared a few times. The gene calls are TRBV10-3 and TRBJ2-7; D gene ambiguous. The germline V gene has CDR1 ENHRY and CDR2 SYGVKD. This CDR3 contains 15 residues. V was trimmed by 4 bases and J by 3 bases, leaving 16 bases between them. The CDR3 bases are TGTGCCATCAGTGGAGGAGACTCCCGTAACTACGAGCAGTACTTC. Protein product: CAISGGDSRNYEQYF.

Within the sample, this clonotype is medium-sized. The rearrangement uses TRBV18 and TRBJ2-6; D remains unclear. Germline V gene lookup returns CDR1 KGHSH and CDR2 LQKENI. The ends were cut back, 1 base at V and 0 bases at J, with 7 bases in the middle. This CDR3 comprises 16 residues. The CDR3 sequence is CASSPQGPSGANVLTF. The CDR3 region has the DNA TGTGCCAGCTCACCACAGGGTCCCTCTGGGGCCAACGTCCTGACTTTC.

The chain has TRBV7-2 and TRBJ2-3; no reliable D call. Per the germline V gene, CDR1 is SGHTA and CDR2 is FQGNSA. V lost 8 bases and J lost 1, with 10 bases in between. This CDR3 region has 13 residues. CDR3 region: CASLSGGTDTQYF. CDR3 DNA: TGTGCCAGCCTCTCAGGCGGCACAGATACGCAGTATTTT.

This clonotype is classed as medium-sized (0.01 to 0.1%). The gene calls are TRBV30 and TRBJ1-5; D gene uncertain. The germline V and J ends were trimmed by 1 base and 2 bases, with 18 bases remaining between them. Germline V gene sequence: CDR1 GTSNPN, CDR2 SVGIG (reference sequence). The CDR3 contains 17 residues. The CDR3 sequence: CAWSDSVFLGGNQPQHF. CDR3 in DNA: TGTGCCTGGAGTGACTCTGTCTTTCTCGGGGGCAATCAGCCCCAGCATTTT.

This clonotype ranks as medium-sized (0.01 to 0.1%). CDR3 region: CASEGGRHGYTF. CDR3 nucleotides: TGTGCCAGCGAGGGGGGAAGGCATGGCTACACCTTC. The V gene is TRBV5-6, the J gene TRBJ1-2; TRBD1 might be the D (6 bases). V lost 7 bases and J 6 bases, leaving 13 bases between the germline ends. The CDR3 has 12 residues. In germline, CDR1 is SGHDT, CDR2 YYEEEE.

The V and J genes are TRBV15 and TRBJ1-2; D gene uncertain. CDR1 and CDR2 (germline): LNHNV, YYDKDF (reference sequence). V dropped 1 base and J dropped 8 bases, with 11 bases sitting between them. The CDR3 spans 13 residues. The CDR3 protein is CATSRAAGDGYTF. CDR3 bases: TGTGCCACCAGCAGAGCGGCGGGTGACGGCTACACCTTC.

Sample share makes this clonotype large. The chain is built from TRBV29-1 and TRBJ2-3; 7 bases map to TRBD1. Losses at the gene ends were 5 bases for V and 2 bases for J; bases not matched to a gene: 7. This CDR3 comprises 14 residues. CDR1 SQVTM and CDR2 ANQGSEA come from the germline V gene. The CDR3 DNA follows: TGCAGCGTTCACAGGGGCACGCTCACAGATACGCAGTATTTT. Translation gives CSVHRGTLTDTQYF.

The CDR3 DNA is TGTGCCAGCAGCTCAACAGGGAGAGGCACCGGGGAGCTGTTTTTT. Its protein product is CASSSTGRGTGELFF. The rearrangement uses TRBV7-2 and TRBJ2-2, with D perhaps matching TRBD1 (6 bases). Germline assignment: CDR1 SGHTA and CDR2 FQGNSA. Trimming stripped 4 bases from V and 4 bases from J, with 13 bases between. CDR3 length: 15 amino acids.

This clonotype was recorded once. CDR3: CASTGTSGRDTQYF. As DNA, the CDR3 is TGTGCCAGCACCGGGACTAGCGGGAGAGATACGCAGTATTTT. The chain uses TRBV6-2 or TRBV6-3 and TRBJ2-3; 14 bases match TRBD2. Germline-derived CDR1 and CDR2 are MNHEY and SVGEGT. CDR3 size: 14 residues. With V trimmed by 7 bases and J by 5 bases, 2 bases remained unmatched.